This T cell receptor (beta chain) was retrieved from a study of blood T cell repertoires in COVID-19. TCRdb's copy holds only in-frame clones and misses some; the assay was immunoSEQ multiplex PCR. The sample records over 120,000 clones, 75% to 90% being singletons. This CDR3 contains 15 residues. Per the germline V gene, CDR1 is MNHEY and CDR2 is SVGAGI. The ends were cut back, 2 bases at V and 1 base at J, with 6 bases in the middle. The sequencing input was peripheral blood. V gene TRBV6-5 combines with J gene TRBJ2-6; D remains unclear. The clonotype comes from a human donor in a cohort sampled during active COVID-19. In DNA, the CDR3 is TGTGCCAGCAGTTACGGGCAGTCTGGGGCCAACGTCCTGACTTTC. It yields the protein CASSYGQSGANVLTF.